These 9 T cell receptor beta chains originate from one sample sequenced in a study of type 1 regulatory T cells. No antigens are known for them. One entry per CDR3 protein, called by TCRdb with MiXCR from the reads. The data show roughly 68,000 distinct CDR3 sequences, 63% seen once. Sequencing input: cultured T cells, either the whole culture or a sorted T cell fraction (not recorded which). Subset here: Tr1-enriched cell product generated in vitro against host alloantigens. These receptors came from a human donor in good health.

The chain joins TRBV20-1 to TRBJ1-3, with D maybe TRBD1 (5 bases). The CDR3 spans 14 residues. Trimming took off 5 bases at V and 2 bases at J, with 13 bases between the two ends. Germline V lookup: CDR1 DFQATT, CDR2 SNEGSKA (reference sequence). The CDR3, as DNA: TGCAGTGCTGCCGACAGATCCGCTGGAAACACCATATATTTT. It translates to CSAADRSAGNTIYF.

The chain joins TRBV20-1 to TRBJ2-1; D ambiguous. The CDR3 sequence is 13 residues long. Germline CDR1 reads DFQATT; CDR2 reads SNEGSKA (reference sequence). The ends were cut back, 4 bases at V and 4 bases at J, with 11 bases in the middle. The CDR3 sequence: CSATTNIYNEQFF. The CDR3 DNA reads TGCAGTGCTACTACTAACATTTACAATGAGCAGTTCTTC.

The chain has TRBV20-1 and TRBJ2-7, with 8 bases identical to TRBD2. The CDR3 consists of 14 residues. With V trimmed by 6 bases and J by 3 bases, 10 bases remained unmatched. In germline, CDR1 is DFQATT, CDR2 SNEGSKA (reference sequence). The CDR3 reads CSARREGLRYEQYF. CDR3 coding DNA: TGCAGTGCCCGTCGGGAGGGCCTCCGCTACGAGCAGTACTTC.

Turning to this clonotype: Germline is not matched at one junction end, which may reflect a read error. The chain carries TRBV5-1 and TRBJ2-5; D unclear. CDR1 and CDR2 from the germline V gene are SGHRS and YFSETQ. This CDR3 comprises 11 residues. CDR3 in amino acids: CASSLDENQYF. The CDR3 bases are TGCGCCAGCAGCTTGGACGAGAACCAGTACTTC. Using reference TRBV5-1 and TRBJ2-5 for the parts outside the CDR3, the full variable domain is KAGVTQTPRYLIKTRGQQVTLSCSPISGHRSVSWYQQTPGQGLQFLFEYFSETQRNKGNFPGRFSGRQFSNSRSEMNVSTLELGDSALYLCASSLDENQYFGPGTRLLVL.

The rearrangement uses TRBV20-1 and TRBJ2-7; 11 nucleotides agree with TRBD2. The V gene's germline CDR1 is DFQATT and CDR2 SNEGSKA (reference sequence). The ends lost 4 bases at V and 3 bases at J; junction bases unmatched: 5. The CDR3 sequence is 14 residues long. The CDR3 sequence is CSATTSGSIYEQYF. The DNA for the CDR3 is TGCAGTGCTACCACTAGCGGGAGTATCTACGAGCAGTACTTC.

The gene calls are TRBV12-3 or TRBV12-4 and TRBJ2-2; a weak D match, TRBD1 (5 bases). The CDR3 covers 13 residues. V lost 8 bases and J 5 bases, leaving 12 bases between the germline ends. Here the CDR3 reads CASGAVQTGELFF. CDR3 DNA: TGTGCCAGCGGGGCGGTTCAGACCGGGGAGCTGTTTTTT.

The chain carries TRBV2 and TRBJ1-4; 9 bases line up with TRBD1. V trimming: 6 bases; J trimming: 8 bases; junction bases outside the gene matches: 7. CDR1 is SNHLY and CDR2 is FYNNEI in the germline V gene. The CDR3 runs to 14 residues. The CDR3 DNA is TGTGCCAGCAGATGGGACAGGGTGGGGGAAAAACTGTTTTTT. Its protein product is CASRWDRVGEKLFF.

V usage is TRBV10-3 and J usage is TRBJ2-1; 9 bases are shared with TRBD2. The CDR3 covers 15 residues. CDR1 and CDR2 (germline): ENHRY, SYGVKD. V was clipped by 4 bases and J by 7 bases; unmatched bases: 8. This chain's CDR3 is CAISGIAGDSNEQFF. In DNA form, the CDR3 reads TGTGCCATCAGTGGTATAGCGGGAGACAGTAATGAGCAGTTCTTC.

This sequence joins TRBV12-3 or TRBV12-4 and TRBJ2-3; 8 positions match TRBD2. Trimming removed 6 bases from V and 2 bases from J; junction bases left unmatched: 10. The CDR3 is made up of 16 amino acids. The CDR3 region is CASRGAGTRYTDTQYF. In nucleotides, the CDR3 is TGTGCCAGCAGAGGAGCCGGGACTAGGTACACAGATACGCAGTATTTT.